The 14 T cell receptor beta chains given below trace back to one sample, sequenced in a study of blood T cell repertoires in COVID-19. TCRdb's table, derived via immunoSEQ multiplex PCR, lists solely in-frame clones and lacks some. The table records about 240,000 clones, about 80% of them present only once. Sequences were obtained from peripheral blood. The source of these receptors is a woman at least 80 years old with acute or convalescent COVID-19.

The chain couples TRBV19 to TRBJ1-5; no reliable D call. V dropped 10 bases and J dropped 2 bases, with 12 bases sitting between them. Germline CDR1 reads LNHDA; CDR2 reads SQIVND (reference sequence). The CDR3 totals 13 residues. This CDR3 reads CATGVRGNQPQHF. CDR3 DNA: TGTGCCACGGGTGTAAGAGGCAATCAGCCCCAGCATTTT.

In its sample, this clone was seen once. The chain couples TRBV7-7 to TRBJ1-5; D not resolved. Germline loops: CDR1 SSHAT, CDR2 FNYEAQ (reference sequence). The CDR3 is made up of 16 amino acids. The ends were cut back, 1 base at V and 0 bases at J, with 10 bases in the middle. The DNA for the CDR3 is TGTGCCAGCAGCTTAGGGCTGCAATATAGCAATCAGCCCCAGCATTTT. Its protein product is CASSLGLQYSNQPQHF. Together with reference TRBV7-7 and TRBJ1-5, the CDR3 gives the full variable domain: GAGVSQSPRYKVTKRGQDVTLRCDPISSHATLYWYQQALGQGPEFLTYFNYEAQPDKSGLPSDRFSAERPEGSISTLTIQRTEQRDSAMYRCASSLGLQYSNQPQHFGDGTRLSIL.

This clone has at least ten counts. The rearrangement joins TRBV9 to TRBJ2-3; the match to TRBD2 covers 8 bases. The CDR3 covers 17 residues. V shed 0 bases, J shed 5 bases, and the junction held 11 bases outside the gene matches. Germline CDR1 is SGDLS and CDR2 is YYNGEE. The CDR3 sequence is CASSVAGGPPGGDTQYF. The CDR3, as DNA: TGTGCCAGCAGCGTAGCGGGGGGGCCCCCTGGGGGAGATACGCAGTATTTT.

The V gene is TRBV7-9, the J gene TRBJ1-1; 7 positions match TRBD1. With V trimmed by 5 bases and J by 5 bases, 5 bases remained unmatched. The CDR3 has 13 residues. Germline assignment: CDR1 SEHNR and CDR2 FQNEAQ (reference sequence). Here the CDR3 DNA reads TGTGCCAGCAGCCGACAGGGTGGGACTGAAGCTTTCTTT. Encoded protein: CASSRQGGTEAFF.

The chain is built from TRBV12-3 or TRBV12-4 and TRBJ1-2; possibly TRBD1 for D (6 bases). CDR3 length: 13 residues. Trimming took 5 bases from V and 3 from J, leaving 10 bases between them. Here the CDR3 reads CASSRDTYYGYTF. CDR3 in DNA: TGTGCCAGCAGTCGGGACACCTACTATGGCTACACCTTC.

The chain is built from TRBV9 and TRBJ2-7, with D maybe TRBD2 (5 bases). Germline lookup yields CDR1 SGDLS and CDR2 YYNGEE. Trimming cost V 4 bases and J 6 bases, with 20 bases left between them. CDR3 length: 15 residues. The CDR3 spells CASSRSVANAGEQYF. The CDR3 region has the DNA TGTGCCAGCAGCCGTTCTGTGGCTAATGCGGGCGAGCAGTACTTC. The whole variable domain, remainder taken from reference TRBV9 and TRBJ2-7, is DSGVTQTPKHLITATGQRVTLRCSPRSGDLSVYWYQQSLDQGLQFLIQYYNGEERAKGNILERFSAQQFPDLHSELNLSSLELGDSALYFCASSRSVANAGEQYFGPGTRLTVT.

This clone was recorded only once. For the CDR3, the DNA is TGTGCCAGCAGTTTCCGCGCTGAAGCTTTCTTT. Translation: CASSFRAEAFF. This chain joins TRBV28 and TRBJ1-1, with D unclear. V dropped 3 bases and J dropped 6 bases, with 5 bases sitting between them. The CDR3 spans 11 residues. The germline V gene encodes CDR1 MDHEN and CDR2 SYDVKM. The variable domain in full, completed from reference TRBV28 and TRBJ1-1, reads DVKVTQSSRYLVKRTGEKVFLECVQDMDHENMFWYRQDPGLGLRLIYFSYDVKMKEKGDIPEGYSVSREKKERFSLILESASTNQTSMYLCASSFRAEAFFGQGTRLTVV.

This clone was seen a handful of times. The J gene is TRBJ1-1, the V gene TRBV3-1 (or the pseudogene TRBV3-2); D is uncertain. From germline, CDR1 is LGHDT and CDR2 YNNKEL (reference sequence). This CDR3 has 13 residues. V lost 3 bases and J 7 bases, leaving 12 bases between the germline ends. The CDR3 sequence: CASSHNPSYEAFF. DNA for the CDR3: TGTGCCAGCAGCCATAACCCCTCCTATGAAGCTTTCTTT.

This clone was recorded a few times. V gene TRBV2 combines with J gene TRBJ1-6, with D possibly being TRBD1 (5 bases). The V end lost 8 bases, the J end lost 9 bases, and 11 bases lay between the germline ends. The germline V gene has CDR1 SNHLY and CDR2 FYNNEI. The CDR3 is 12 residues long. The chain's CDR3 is CASVQGVSPLHF. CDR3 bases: TGTGCCAGCGTTCAAGGGGTTTCACCCCTCCACTTT.

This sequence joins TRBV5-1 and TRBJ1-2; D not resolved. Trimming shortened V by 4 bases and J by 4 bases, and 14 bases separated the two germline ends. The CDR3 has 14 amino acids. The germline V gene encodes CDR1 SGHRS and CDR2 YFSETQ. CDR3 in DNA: TGCGCCAGCAGCCCTACTTTGACTACCTATGGCTACACCTTC. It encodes CASSPTLTTYGYTF.

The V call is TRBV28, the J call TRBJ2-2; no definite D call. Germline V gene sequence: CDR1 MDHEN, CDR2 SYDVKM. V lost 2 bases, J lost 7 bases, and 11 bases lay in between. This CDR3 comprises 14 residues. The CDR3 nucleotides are TGTGCCAGCAGTTTAGCGTATACGGGCGGGGAGCTGTTTTTT. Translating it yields CASSLAYTGGELFF. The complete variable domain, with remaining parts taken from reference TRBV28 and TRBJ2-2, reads DVKVTQSSRYLVKRTGEKVFLECVQDMDHENMFWYRQDPGLGLRLIYFSYDVKMKEKGDIPEGYSVSREKKERFSLILESASTNQTSMYLCASSLAYTGGELFFGEGSRLTVL.

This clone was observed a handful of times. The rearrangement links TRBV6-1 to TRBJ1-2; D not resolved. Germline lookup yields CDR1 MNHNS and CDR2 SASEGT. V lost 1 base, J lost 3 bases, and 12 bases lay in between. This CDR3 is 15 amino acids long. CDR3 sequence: CASSEDWQAYYGYTF. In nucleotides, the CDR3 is TGTGCCAGCAGTGAAGATTGGCAGGCCTACTATGGCTACACCTTC.

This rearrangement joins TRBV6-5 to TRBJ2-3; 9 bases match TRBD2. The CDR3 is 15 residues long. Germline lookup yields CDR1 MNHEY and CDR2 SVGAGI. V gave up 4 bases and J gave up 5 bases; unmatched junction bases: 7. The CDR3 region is CASSFLSGSQDTQYF. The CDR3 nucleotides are TGTGCCAGCAGTTTTCTTAGCGGGAGTCAAGATACGCAGTATTTT.

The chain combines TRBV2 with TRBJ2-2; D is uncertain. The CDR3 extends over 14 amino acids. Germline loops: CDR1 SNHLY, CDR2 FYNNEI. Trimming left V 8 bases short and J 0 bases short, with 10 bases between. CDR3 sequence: CASSSLTNTGELFF. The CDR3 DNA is TGTGCCAGCTCAAGCTTAACGAACACCGGGGAGCTGTTTTTT.